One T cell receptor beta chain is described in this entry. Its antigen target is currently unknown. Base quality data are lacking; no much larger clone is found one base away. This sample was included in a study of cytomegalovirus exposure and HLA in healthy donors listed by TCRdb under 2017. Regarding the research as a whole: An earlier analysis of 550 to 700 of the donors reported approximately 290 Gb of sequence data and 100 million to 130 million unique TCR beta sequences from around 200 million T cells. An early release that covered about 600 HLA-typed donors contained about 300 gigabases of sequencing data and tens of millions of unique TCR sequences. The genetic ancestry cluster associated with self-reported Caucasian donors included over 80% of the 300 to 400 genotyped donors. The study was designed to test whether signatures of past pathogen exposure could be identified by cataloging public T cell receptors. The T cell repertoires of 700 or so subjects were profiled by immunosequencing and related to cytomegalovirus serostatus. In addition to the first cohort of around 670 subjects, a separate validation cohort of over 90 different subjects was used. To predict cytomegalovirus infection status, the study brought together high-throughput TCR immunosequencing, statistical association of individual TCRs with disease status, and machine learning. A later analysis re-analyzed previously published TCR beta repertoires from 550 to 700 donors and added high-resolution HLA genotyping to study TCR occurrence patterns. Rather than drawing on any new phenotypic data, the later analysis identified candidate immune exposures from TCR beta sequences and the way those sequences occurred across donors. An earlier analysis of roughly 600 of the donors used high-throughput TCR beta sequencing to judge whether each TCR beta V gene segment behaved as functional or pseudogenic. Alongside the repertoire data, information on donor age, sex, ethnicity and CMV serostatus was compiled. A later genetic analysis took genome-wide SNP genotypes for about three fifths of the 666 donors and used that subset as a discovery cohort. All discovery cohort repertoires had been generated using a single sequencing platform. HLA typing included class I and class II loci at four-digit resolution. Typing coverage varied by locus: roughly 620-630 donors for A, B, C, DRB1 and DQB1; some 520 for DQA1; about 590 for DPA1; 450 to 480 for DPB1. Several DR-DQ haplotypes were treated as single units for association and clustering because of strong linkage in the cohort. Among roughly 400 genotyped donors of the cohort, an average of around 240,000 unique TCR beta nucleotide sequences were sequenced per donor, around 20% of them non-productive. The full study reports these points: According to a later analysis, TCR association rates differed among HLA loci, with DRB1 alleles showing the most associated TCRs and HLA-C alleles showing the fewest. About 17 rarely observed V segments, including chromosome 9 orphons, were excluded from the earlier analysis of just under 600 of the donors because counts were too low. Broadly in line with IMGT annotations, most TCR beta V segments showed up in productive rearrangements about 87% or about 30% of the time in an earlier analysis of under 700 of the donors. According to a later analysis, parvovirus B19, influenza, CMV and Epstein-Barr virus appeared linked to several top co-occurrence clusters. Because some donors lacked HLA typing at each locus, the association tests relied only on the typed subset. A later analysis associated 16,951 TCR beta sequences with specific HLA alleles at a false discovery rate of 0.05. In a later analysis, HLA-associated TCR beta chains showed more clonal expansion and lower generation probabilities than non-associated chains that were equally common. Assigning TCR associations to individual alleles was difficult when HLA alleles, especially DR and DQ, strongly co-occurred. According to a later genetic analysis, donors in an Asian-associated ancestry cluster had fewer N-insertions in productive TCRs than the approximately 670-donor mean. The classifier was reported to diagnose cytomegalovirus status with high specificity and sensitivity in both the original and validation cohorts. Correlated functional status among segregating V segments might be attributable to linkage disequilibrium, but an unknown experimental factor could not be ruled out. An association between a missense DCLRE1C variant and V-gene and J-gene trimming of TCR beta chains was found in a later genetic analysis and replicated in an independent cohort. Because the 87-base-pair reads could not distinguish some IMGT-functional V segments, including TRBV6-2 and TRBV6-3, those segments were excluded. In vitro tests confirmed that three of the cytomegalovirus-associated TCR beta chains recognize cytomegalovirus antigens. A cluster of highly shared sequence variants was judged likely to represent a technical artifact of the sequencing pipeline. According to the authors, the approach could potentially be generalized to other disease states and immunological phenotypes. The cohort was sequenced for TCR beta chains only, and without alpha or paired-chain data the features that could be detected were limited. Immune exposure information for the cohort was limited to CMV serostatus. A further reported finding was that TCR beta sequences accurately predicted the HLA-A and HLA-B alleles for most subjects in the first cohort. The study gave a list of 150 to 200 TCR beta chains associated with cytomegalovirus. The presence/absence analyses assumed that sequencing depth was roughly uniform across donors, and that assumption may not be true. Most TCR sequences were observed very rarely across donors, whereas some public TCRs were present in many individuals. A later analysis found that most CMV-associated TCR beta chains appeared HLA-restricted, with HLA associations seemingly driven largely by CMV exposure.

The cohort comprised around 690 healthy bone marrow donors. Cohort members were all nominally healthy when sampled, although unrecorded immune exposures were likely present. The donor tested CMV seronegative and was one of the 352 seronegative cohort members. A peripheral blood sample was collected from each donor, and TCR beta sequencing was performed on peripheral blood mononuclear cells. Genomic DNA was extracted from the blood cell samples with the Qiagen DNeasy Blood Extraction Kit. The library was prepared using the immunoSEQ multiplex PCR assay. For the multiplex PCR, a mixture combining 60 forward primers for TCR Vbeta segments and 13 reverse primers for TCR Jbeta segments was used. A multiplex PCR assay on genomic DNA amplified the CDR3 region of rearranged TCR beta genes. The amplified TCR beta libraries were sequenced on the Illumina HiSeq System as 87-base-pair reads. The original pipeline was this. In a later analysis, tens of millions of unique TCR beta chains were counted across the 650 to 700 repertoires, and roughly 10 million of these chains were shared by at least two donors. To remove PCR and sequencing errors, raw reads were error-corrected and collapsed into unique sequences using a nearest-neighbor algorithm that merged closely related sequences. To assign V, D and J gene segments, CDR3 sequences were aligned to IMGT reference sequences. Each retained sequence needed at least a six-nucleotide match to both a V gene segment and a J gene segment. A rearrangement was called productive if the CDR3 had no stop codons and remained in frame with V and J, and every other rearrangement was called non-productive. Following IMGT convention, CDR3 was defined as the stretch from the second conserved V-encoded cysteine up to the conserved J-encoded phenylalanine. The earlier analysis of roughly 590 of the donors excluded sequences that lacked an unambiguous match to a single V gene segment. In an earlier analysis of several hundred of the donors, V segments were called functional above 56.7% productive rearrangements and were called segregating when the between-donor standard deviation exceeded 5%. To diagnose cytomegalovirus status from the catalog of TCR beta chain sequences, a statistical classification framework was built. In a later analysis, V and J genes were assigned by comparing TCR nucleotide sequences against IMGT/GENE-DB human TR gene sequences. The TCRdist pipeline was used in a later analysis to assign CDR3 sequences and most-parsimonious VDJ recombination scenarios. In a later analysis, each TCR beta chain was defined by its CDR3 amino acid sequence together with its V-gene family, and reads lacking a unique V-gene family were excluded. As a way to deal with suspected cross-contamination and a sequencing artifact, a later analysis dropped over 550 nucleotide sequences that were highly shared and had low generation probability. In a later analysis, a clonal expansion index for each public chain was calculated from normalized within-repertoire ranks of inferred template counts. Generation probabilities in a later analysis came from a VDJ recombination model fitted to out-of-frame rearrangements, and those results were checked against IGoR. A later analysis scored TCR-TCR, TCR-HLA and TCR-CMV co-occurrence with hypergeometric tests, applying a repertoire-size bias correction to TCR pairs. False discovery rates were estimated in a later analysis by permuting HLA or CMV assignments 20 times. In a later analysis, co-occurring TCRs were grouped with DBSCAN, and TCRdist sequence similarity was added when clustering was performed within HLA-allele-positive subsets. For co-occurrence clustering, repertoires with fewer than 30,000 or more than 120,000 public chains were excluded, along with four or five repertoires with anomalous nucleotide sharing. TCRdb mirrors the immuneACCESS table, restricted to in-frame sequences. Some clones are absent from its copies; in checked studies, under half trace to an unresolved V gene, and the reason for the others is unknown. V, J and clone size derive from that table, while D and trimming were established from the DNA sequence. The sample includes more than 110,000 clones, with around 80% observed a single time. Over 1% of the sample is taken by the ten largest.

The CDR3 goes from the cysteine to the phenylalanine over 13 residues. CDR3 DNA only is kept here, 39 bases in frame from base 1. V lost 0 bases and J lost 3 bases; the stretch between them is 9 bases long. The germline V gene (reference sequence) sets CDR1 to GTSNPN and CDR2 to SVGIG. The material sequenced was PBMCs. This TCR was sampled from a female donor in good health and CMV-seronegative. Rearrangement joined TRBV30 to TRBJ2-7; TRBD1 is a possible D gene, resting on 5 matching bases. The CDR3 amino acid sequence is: CAWSVPGHYEQYF. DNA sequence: TGTGCCTGGAGTGTACCTGGACACTACGAGCAGTACTTC. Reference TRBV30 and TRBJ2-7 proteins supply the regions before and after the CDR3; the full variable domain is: SQTIHQWPATLVQPVGSPLSLECTVEGTSNPNLYWYRQAAGRGLQLLFYSVGIGQISSEVPQNLSASRPQDRQFILSSKKLLLSDSGFYLCAWSVPGHYEQYFGPGTRLTVT.